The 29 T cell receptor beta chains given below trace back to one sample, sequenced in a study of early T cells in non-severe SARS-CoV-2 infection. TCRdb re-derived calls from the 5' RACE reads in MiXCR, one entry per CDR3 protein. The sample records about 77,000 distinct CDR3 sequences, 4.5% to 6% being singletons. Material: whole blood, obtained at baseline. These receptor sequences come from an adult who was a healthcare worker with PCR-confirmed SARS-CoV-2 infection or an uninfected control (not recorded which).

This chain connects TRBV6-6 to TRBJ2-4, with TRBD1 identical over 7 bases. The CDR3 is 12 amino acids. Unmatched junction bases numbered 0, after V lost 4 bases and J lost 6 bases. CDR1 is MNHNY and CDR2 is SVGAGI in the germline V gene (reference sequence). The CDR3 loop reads CASSWDRNIQYF. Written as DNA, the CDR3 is TGTGCCAGCAGTTGGGACAGAAACATTCAGTACTTC.

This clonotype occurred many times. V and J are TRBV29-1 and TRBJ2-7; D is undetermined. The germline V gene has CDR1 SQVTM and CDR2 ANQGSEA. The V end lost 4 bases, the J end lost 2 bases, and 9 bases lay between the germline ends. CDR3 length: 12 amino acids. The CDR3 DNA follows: TGCAGCGTTGTAGCTTCTCCCTACGAGCAGTACTTC. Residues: CSVVASPYEQYF.

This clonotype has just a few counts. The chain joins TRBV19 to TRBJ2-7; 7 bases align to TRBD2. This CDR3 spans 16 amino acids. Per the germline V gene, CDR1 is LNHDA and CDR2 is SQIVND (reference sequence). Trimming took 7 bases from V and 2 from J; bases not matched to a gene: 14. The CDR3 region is CASTPAGGSSPYEQYF. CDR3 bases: TGTGCCAGTACCCCGGCAGGCGGGAGTTCTCCCTACGAGCAGTACTTC.

The CDR3 is CASRQQGDGYGYTF. The CDR3 DNA reads TGTGCCAGCAGACAACAGGGGGACGGCTATGGCTACACCTTC. The chain employs TRBV25-1 and TRBJ1-2; 8 nucleotides align to TRBD1. Germline V gene data show CDR1 as MGHDK and CDR2 as SYGVNS. The CDR3 runs 14 residues. J lost 4 bases, V lost 6 bases, and 7 bases had no gene match.

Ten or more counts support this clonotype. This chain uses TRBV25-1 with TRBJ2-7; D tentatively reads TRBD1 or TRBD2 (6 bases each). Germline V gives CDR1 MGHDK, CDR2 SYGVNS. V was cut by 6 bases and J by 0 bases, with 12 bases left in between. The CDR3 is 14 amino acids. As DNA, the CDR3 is TGTGCCAGCAGGGGGGGCGGGCCCTCCTACGAGCAGTACTTC. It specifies CASRGGGPSYEQYF.

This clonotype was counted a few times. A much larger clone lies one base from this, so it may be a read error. CDR3 amino acids: CSARGVDTQYF. The CDR3 DNA reads TGCAGTGCTAGAGGGGTTGATACGCAGTATTTT. The gene calls are TRBV20-1 and TRBJ2-3, with D hard to call. The V end lost 1 base, the J end lost 6 bases, and 5 bases lay between the germline ends. Germline assignment: CDR1 DFQATT and CDR2 SNEGSKA (reference sequence). The CDR3 runs to 11 residues.

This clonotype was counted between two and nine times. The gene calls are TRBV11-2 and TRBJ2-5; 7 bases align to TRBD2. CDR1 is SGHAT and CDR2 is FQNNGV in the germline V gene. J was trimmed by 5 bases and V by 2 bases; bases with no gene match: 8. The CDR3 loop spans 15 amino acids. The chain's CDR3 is CASSLFPAGFETQYF. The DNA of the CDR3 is TGTGCCAGCAGCTTATTCCCAGCGGGATTCGAGACCCAGTACTTC.

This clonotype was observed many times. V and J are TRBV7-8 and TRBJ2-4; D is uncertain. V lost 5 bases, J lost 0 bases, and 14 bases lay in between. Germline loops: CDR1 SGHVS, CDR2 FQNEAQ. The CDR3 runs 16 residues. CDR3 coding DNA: TGTGCCAGCAGCCAAGGCAAGGGTCAAGCCAAAAACATTCAGTACTTC. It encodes CASSQGKGQAKNIQYF.

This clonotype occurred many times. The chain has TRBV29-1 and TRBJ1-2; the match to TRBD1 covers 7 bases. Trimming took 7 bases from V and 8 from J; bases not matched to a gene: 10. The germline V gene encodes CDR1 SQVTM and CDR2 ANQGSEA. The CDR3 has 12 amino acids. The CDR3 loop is CSAHAGQYGYTF. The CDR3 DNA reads TGCAGCGCCCACGCGGGACAGTACGGCTACACCTTC.

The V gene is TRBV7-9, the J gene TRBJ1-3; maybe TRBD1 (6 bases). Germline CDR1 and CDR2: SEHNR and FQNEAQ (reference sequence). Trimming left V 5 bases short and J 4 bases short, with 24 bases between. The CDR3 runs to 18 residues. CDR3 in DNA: TGTGCCAGCAGCCCGTTTTACCTGGGGGGACAATCCGGAAACACCATATATTTT. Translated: CASSPFYLGGQSGNTIYF.

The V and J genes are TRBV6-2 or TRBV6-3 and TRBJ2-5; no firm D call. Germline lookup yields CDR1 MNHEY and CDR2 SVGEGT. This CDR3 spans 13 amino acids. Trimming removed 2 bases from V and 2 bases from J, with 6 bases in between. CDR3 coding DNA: TGTGCCAGCAGTTACGGGATTCAAGAGACCCAGTACTTC. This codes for CASSYGIQETQYF.

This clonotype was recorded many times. CDR3: CASSELPITEAFF. The CDR3 DNA reads TGTGCCAGCAGTGAACTCCCGATAACTGAAGCTTTCTTT. V gene TRBV6-1 combines with J gene TRBJ1-1, with no clear D. Germline V CDR1 and CDR2: MNHNS, SASEGT. The CDR3 sequence is 13 residues long. With 2 bases removed from V and 5 bases from J, the gap between germline ends came to 9 bases.

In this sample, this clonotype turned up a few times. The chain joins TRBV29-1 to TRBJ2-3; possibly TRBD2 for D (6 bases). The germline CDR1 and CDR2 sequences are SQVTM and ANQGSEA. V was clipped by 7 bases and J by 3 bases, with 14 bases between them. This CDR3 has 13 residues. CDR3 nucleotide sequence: TGCAGCGCGCGGGACGGCCAGACAGATACGCAGTATTTT. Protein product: CSARDGQTDTQYF.

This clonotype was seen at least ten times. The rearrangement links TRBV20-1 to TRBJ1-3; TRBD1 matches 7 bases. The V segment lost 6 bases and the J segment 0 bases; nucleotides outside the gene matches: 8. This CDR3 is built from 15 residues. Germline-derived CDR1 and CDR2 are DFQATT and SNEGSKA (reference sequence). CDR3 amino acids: CSATTGLFSGNTIYF. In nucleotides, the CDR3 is TGCAGTGCAACGACAGGGCTCTTCTCTGGAAACACCATATATTTT.

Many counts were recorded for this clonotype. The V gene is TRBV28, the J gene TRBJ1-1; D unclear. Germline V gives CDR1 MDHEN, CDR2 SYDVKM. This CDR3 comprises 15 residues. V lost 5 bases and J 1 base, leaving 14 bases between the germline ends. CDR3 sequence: CASSPHTSGNTEAFF. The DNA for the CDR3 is TGTGCCAGCAGTCCACACACCTCAGGGAACACTGAAGCTTTCTTT.

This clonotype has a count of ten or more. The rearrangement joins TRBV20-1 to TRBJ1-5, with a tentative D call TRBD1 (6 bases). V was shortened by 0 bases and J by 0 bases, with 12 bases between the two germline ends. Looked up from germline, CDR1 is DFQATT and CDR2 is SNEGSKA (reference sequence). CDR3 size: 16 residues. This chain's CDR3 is CSAREGAGYSNQPQHF. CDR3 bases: TGCAGTGCTAGAGAGGGGGCAGGGTATAGCAATCAGCCCCAGCATTTT.

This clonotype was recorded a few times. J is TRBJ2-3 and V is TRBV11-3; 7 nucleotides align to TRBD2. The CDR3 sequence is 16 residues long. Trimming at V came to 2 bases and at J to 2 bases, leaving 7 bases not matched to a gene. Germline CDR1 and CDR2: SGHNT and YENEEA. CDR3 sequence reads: CASSLLAGVSTDTQYF. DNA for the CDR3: TGTGCCAGCAGCTTACTGGCGGGGGTATCCACAGATACGCAGTATTTT. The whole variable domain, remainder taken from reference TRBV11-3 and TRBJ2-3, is EAGVVQSPRYKIIEKKQPVAFWCNPISGHNTLYWYLQNLGQGPELLIRYENEEAVDDSQLPKDRFSAERLKGVDSTLKIQPAELGDSAVYLCASSLLAGVSTDTQYFGPGTRLTVL.

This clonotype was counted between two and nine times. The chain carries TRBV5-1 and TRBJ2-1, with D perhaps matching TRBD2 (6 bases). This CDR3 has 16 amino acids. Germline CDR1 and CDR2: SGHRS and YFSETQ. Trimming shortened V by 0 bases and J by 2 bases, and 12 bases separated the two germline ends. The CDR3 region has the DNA TGCGCCAGCAGCTTGGCCGGGAGCGTCCCCTACAATGAGCAGTTCTTC. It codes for CASSLAGSVPYNEQFF.

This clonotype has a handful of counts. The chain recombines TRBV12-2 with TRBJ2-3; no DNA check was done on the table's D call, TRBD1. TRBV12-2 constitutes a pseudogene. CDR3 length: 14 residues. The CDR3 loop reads CASRNRDFTDTQYF. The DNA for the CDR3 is TGTGCAAGTCGCAACAGGGATTTCACAGATACGCAGTATTTT.

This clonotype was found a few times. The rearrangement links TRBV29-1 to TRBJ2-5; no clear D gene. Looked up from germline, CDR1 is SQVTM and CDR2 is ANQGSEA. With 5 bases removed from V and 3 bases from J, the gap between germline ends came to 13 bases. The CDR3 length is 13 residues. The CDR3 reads CSVFDDWKETQYF. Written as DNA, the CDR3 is TGCAGCGTTTTCGACGACTGGAAAGAGACCCAGTACTTC. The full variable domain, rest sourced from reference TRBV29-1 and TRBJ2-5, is SAVISQKPSRDICQRGTSLTIQCQVDSQVTMMFWYRQQPGQSLTLIATANQGSEATYESGFVIDKFPISRPNLTFSTLTVSNMSPEDSSIYLCSVFDDWKETQYFGPGTRLLVL.

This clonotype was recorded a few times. CDR3 nucleotides: TGTGCCAGCAGCTTACAGGGTTATTCACCCCTCCACTTT. This encodes CASSLQGYSPLHF. The chain has TRBV7-9 and TRBJ1-6, with D possibly matching TRBD1 (5 bases). Between the trimmed V and J ends, which lost 2 bases and 8 bases, there was a span of 7 bases. The germline gives CDR1 SEHNR, CDR2 FQNEAQ (reference sequence). The CDR3 loop spans 13 amino acids.

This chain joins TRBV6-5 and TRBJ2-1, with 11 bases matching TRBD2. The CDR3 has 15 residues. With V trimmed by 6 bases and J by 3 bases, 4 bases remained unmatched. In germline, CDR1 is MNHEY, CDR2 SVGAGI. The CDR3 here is CASSFTSGSYNEQFF. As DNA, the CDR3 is TGTGCCAGCAGCTTTACTAGCGGGAGCTACAATGAGCAGTTCTTC.

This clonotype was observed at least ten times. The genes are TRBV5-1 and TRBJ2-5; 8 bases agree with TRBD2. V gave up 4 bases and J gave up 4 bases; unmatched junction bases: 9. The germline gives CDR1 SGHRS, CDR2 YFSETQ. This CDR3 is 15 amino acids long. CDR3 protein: CASSTTAGVGETQYF. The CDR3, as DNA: TGCGCCAGCAGCACGACAGCGGGAGTAGGAGAGACCCAGTACTTC.

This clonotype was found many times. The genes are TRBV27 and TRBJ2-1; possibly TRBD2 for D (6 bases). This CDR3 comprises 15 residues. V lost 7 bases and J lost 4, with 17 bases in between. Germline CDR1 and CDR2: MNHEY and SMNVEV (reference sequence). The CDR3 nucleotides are TGTGCCAGCACCTTGGGGTATAGCGGATACAATGAGCAGTTCTTC. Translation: CASTLGYSGYNEQFF.

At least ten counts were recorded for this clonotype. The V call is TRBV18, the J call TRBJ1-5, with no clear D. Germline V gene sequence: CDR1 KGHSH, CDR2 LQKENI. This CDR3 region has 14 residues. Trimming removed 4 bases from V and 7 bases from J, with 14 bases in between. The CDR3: CASSLIDSVQPQHF. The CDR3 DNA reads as TGTGCCAGCTCACTGATTGATTCAGTGCAGCCCCAGCATTTT. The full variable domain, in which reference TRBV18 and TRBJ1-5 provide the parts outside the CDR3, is NAGVMQNPRHLVRRRGQEARLRCSPMKGHSHVYWYRQLPEEGLKFMVYLQKENIIDESGMPKERFSAEFPKEGPSILRIQQVVRGDSAAYFCASSLIDSVQPQHFGDGTRLSIL.

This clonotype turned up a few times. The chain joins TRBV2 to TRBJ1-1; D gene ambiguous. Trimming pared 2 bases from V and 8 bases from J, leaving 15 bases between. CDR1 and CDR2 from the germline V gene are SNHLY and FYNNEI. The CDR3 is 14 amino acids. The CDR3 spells CASSESYRAIEAFF. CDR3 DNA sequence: TGTGCCAGCAGTGAATCCTACCGGGCCATCGAAGCTTTCTTT.

DNA of the CDR3: TGTGCCAGCAGCCAAGATAGGGCCAGGGAGCAGTTCTTC. It codes for CASSQDRAREQFF. The V and J genes are TRBV3-1 and TRBJ2-1; D ambiguous. The CDR3 totals 13 residues. Trimming cost V 0 bases and J 10 bases, with 10 bases left between them. Looked up from germline, CDR1 is LGHDT and CDR2 is YNNKEL (reference sequence).

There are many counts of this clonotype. CDR3 coding DNA: TGTGCCTGGATTAGACTAGCGGGAGGGCCGAGTGAGCAGTTCTTC. Translating it yields CAWIRLAGGPSEQFF. The J gene is TRBJ2-1, the V gene TRBV30; TRBD2 matches 14 bases. Unmatched junction bases numbered 8, after V lost 4 bases and J lost 9 bases. The CDR3 is 15 residues long. Germline CDR1 reads GTSNPN; CDR2 reads SVGIG (reference sequence). Full variable domain (missing parts from reference TRBV30 and TRBJ2-1): SQTIHQWPATLVQPVGSPLSLECTVEGTSNPNLYWYRQAAGRGLQLLFYSVGIGQISSEVPQNLSASRPQDRQFILSSKKLLLSDSGFYLCAWIRLAGGPSEQFFGPGTRLTVL.

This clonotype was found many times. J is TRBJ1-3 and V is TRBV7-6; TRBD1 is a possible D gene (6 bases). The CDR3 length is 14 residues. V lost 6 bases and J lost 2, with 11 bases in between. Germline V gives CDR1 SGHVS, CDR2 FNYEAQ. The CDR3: CASRDRGAGNTIYF. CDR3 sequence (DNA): TGTGCCAGCAGGGATAGGGGGGCTGGAAACACCATATATTTT. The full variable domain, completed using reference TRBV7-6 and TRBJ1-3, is GAGVSQSPRYKVTKRGQDVALRCDPISGHVSLYWYRQALGQGPEFLTYFNYEAQQDKSGLPNDRFSAERPEGSISTLTIQRTEQRDSAMYRCASRDRGAGNTIYFGEGSWLTVV.